What follows is one TCR beta chain and its context. Patients underwent thyroid surgery, and none had received any treatment before it. These data belong to a study of metastatic and nonmetastatic thyroid tumors. At the level of the study: Repertoires were compared across blood and tumor or nodule tissue from malignant and benign thyroid patients.

TCRdb ran MiXCR on the PCR reads. Of some 20,000 clones in the sample, just over 35% are singletons; the top ten hold roughly 28%. There are 14 residues in the CDR3. CDR1 and CDR2 from the germline V gene are SGHAT and FQNNGV. V was shortened by 5 bases and J by 1 base, with 9 bases between the two germline ends. This sequence was found in a female donor with papillary thyroid cancer or a benign thyroid nodule (not recorded which). Some clones in this sample may be carry-over from other donors' samples. What was sequenced was tumor tissue. The chain couples TRBV11-2 to TRBJ1-3; D unresolved. CDR3 nucleotide sequence: TGTGCCAGCAGCCCCCACGTTTCTGGAAACACCATATATTTT. This gives the protein CASSPHVSGNTIYF.